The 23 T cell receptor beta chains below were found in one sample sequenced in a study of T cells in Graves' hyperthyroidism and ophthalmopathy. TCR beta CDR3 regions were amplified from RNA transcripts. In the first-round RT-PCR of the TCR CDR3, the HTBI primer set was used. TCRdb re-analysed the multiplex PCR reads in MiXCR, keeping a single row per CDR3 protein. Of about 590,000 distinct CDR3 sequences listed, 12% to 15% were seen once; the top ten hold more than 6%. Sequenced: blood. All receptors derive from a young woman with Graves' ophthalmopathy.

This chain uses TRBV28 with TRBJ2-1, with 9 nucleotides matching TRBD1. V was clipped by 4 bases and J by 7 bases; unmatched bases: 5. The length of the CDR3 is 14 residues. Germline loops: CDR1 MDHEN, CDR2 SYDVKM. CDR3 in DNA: TGTGCCAGCAGTTCGGGACAGGGCTGGAATGAGCAGTTCTTC. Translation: CASSSGQGWNEQFF.

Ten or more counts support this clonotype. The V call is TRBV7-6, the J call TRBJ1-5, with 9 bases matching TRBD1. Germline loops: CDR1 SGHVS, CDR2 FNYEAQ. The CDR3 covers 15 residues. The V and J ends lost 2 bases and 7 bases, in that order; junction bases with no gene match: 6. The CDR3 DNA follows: TGTGCCAGCAGCTTAAGCCCGACAGGGGGGCAGCCCCAGCATTTT. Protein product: CASSLSPTGGQPQHF.

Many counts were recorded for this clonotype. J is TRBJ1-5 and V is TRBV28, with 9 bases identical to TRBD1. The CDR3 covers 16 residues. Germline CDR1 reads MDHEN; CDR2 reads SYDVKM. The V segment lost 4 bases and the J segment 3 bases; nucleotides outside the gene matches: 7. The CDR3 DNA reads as TGTGCCAGCAGTTCAGAACGACAGGGGGTCAATCAGCCCCAGCATTTT. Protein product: CASSSERQGVNQPQHF.

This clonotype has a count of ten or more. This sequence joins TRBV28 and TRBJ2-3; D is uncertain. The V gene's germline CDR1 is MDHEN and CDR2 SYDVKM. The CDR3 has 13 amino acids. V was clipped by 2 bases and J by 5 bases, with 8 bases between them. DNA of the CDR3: TGTGCCAGCAGTTTAATGCAGAAAGATACGCAGTATTTT. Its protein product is CASSLMQKDTQYF.

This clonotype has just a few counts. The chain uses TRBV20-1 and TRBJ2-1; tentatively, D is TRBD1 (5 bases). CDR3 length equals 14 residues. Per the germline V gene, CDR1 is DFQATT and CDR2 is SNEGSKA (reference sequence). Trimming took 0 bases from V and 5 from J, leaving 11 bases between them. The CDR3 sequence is CSARDRALHNEQFF. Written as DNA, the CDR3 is TGCAGTGCTAGAGACAGGGCTCTACACAATGAGCAGTTCTTC.

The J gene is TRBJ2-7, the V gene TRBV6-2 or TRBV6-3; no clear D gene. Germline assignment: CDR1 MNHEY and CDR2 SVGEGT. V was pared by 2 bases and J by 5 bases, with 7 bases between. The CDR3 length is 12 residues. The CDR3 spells CASSYVENEQYF. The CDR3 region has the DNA TGTGCCAGCAGTTACGTAGAGAACGAGCAGTACTTC.

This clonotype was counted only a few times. The CDR3 DNA sequence: TGTGCCAGCACCCGAAGAGGGGGACAGGGGGGAACCGGGGAGCTGTTTTTT. Translation: CASTRRGGQGGTGELFF. The chain is built from TRBV6-1 and TRBJ2-2; 11 bases line up with TRBD1. CDR1 is MNHNS and CDR2 is SASEGT in the germline V gene. This CDR3 has 17 residues. The V and J ends lost 7 bases and 5 bases, in that order; junction bases with no gene match: 12.

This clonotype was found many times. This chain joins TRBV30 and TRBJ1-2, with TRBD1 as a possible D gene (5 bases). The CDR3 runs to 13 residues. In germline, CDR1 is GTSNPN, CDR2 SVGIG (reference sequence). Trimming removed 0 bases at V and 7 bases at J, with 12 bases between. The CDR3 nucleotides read TGTGCCTGGAGTGTGATTGGGGGAGCTGGCTACACCTTC. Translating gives CAWSVIGGAGYTF.

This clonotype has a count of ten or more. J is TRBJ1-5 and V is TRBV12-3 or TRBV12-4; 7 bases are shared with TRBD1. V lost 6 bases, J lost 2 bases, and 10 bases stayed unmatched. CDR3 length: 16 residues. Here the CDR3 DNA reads TGTGCCAGCAGCCTGACCGACAGGGTTCGCAATCAGCCCCAGCATTTT. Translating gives CASSLTDRVRNQPQHF.

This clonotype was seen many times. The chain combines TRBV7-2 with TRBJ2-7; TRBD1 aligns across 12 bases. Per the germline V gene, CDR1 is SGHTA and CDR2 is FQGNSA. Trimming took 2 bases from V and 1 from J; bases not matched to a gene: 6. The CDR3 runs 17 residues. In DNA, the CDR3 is TGTGCCAGCAGCTTACGGGGGACAGGGGGCGGGTCCTACGAGCAGTACTTC. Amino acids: CASSLRGTGGGSYEQYF.

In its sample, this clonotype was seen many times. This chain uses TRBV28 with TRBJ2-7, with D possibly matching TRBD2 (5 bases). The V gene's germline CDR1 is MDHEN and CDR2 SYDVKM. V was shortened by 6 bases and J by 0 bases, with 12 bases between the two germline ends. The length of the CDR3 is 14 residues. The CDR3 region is CASRTLGSSYEQYF. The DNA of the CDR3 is TGTGCCAGCAGAACACTAGGGAGCTCCTACGAGCAGTACTTC.

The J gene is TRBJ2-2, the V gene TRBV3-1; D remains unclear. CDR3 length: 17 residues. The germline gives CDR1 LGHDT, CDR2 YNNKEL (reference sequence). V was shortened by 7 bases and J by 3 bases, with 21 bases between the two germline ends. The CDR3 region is CASNLMNSRPYTGELFF. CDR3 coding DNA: TGTGCCAGCAACCTTATGAATTCACGACCATACACCGGGGAGCTGTTTTTT.

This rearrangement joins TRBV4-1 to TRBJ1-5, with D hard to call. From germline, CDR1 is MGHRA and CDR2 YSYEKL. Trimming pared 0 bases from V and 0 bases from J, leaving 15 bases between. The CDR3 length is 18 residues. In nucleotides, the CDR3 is TGCGCCAGCAGCCAAGATCATTTAGGACGGTCTAGCAATCAGCCCCAGCATTTT. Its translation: CASSQDHLGRSSNQPQHF.

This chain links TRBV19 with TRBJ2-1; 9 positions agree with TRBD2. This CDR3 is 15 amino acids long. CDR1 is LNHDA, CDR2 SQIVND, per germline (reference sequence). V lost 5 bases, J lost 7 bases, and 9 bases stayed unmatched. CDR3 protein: CASSVRLAEANEQFF. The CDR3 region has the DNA TGTGCCAGTAGTGTGAGACTAGCGGAAGCAAATGAGCAGTTCTTC.

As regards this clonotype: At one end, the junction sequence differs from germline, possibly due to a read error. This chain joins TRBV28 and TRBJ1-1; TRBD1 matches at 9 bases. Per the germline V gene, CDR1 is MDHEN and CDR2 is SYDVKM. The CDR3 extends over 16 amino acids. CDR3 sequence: CAGSSPGQGANTEAFF. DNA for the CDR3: TGTGCCGGCAGTTCACCGGGACAGGGCGCGAACACTGAAGCTTTCTTT.

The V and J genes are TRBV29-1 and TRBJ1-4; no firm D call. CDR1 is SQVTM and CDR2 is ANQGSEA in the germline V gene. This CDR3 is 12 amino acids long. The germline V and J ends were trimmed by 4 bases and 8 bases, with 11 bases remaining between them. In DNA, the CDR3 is TGCAGCGTTGGGTCCCAAAGGGAAAAACTGTTTTTT. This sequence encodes CSVGSQREKLFF.

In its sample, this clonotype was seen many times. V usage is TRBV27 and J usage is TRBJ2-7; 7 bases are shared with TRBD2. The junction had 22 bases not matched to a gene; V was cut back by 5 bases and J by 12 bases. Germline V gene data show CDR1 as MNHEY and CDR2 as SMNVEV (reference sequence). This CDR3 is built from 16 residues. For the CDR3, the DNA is TGTGCCAGCAGTCCGGACTCCGGGAGGCGATCGCTACGACGGTACTTC. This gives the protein CASSPDSGRRSLRRYF.

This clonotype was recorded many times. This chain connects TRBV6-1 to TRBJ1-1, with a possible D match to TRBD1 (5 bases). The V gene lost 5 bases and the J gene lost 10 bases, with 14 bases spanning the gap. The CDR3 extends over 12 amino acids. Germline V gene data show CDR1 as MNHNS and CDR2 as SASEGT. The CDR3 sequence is CASSPTGLGAFF. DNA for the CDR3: TGTGCCAGCAGTCCAACAGGACTGGGAGCTTTCTTT.

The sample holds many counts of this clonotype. The CDR3 loop is CASSPWTGGDQPQHF. The CDR3 nucleotides read TGTGCCAGCAGTCCCTGGACAGGGGGCGATCAGCCCCAGCATTTT. The V and J genes are TRBV28 and TRBJ1-5, with 11 bases fitting TRBD1. Trimming removed 5 bases from V and 5 bases from J; junction bases left unmatched: 5. Germline lookup yields CDR1 MDHEN and CDR2 SYDVKM. The CDR3 runs to 15 residues.

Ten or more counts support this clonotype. The CDR3 nucleotides read TGTGCCAGCAGTTCGCGGACAGAAATTAACTATGGCTACACCTTC. It is translated as CASSSRTEINYGYTF. The chain is built from TRBV27 and TRBJ1-2; D is possibly TRBD1 (6 bases). The CDR3 covers 15 residues. With 4 bases removed from V and 1 base from J, the gap between germline ends came to 13 bases. The V gene's germline CDR1 is MNHEY and CDR2 SMNVEV (reference sequence).

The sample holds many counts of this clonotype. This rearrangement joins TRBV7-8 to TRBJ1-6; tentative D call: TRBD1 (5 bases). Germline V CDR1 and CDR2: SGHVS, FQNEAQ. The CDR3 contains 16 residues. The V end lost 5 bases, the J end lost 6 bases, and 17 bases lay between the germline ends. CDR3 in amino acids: CASSPLVQGANSPLHF. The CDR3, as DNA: TGTGCCAGCAGCCCCCTAGTGCAGGGCGCTAATTCACCCCTCCACTTT.

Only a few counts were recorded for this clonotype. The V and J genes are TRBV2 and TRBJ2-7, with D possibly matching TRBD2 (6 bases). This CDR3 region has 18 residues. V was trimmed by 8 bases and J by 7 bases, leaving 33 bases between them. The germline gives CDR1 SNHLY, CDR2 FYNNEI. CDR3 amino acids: CASSPPGNSGGTTGEQYF. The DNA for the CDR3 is TGTGCCAGCTCACCCCCCGGAAATAGCGGCGGGACCACGGGGGAGCAGTACTTC.

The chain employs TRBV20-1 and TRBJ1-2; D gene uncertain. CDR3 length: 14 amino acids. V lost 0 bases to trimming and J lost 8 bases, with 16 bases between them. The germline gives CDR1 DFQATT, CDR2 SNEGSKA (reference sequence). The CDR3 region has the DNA TGCAGTGCTAGAGAGAACACGGATAAGAAAGGCTACACCTTC. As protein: CSARENTDKKGYTF.